These 27 T cell receptor beta chains originate from one sample sequenced in a study of technical replicates of blood from a handful of donors. Data came from immunoSEQ multiplex PCR; TCRdb stores just in-frame clones and leaves some out. This table holds tens of thousands of clones, roughly 92% found once. Sequencing was done on a sample of T cells isolated from PBMCs. Receptor source: a human donor in good health.

CDR3 sequence: CASSLARELNQPQHF. The CDR3 bases are TGTGCCAGCAGCTTAGCGCGGGAGCTCAATCAGCCCCAGCATTTT. The gene calls are TRBV7-9 and TRBJ1-5; D is uncertain. This CDR3 is 15 amino acids long. V gave up 0 bases and J gave up 3 bases, with 9 bases separating them. CDR1 is SEHNR, CDR2 FQNEAQ, per germline (reference sequence). Looking up the rest from reference TRBV7-9 and TRBJ1-5 gives the full variable domain: DTGVSQNPRHKITKRGQNVTFRCDPISEHNRLYWYRQTLGQGPEFLTYFQNEAQLEKSRLLSDRFSAERPKGSFSTLEIQRTEQGDSAMYLCASSLARELNQPQHFGDGTRLSIL.

The gene calls are TRBV9 and TRBJ2-7; 8 bases are a match to TRBD1. V gave up 3 bases and J gave up 6 bases; unmatched junction bases: 11. Germline V gene lookup returns CDR1 SGDLS and CDR2 YYNGEE. This CDR3 has 15 amino acids. The CDR3 reads CASSASGGLLVEQYF. As DNA, the CDR3 is TGTGCCAGCAGCGCCTCAGGGGGCCTCTTGGTCGAGCAGTACTTC.

The chain is built from TRBV6-5 and TRBJ1-1; D is unclear. This CDR3 contains 16 residues. Germline values: CDR1 MNHEY, CDR2 SVGAGI. Trimming pared 3 bases from V and 1 base from J, leaving 15 bases between. CDR3 residues: CASSYSKDLQNTEAFF. The CDR3 region has the DNA TGTGCCAGCAGTTATAGTAAGGACTTACAGAACACTGAAGCTTTCTTT.

The chain combines TRBV7-8 with TRBJ2-2; 11 nucleotides align to TRBD2. Per the germline V gene, CDR1 is SGHVS and CDR2 is FQNEAQ. The length of the CDR3 is 16 residues. Unmatched junction bases numbered 10, after V lost 5 bases and J lost 8 bases. The CDR3 DNA reads TGTGCCAGCAGCCCCATAGCGGGAGGGCCCGCAGGGGAGCTGTTTTTT. Protein sequence: CASSPIAGGPAGELFF.

The V call is TRBV9, the J call TRBJ1-2; D possibly corresponds to TRBD1 (5 bases). The CDR3 runs to 17 residues. Germline CDR1 is SGDLS and CDR2 is YYNGEE. V lost 3 bases and J lost 4, with 22 bases in between. The CDR3, as DNA: TGTGCCAGCAGCGAGGCCCCCCAATCGGCAGGGATCTATGGCTACACCTTC. Protein: CASSEAPQSAGIYGYTF.

This clone was recorded only once. J is TRBJ2-1 and V is TRBV28; 9 positions match TRBD2. The length of the CDR3 is 15 residues. Germline lookup yields CDR1 MDHEN and CDR2 SYDVKM. V lost 8 bases to trimming and J lost 3 bases; unmatched junction nucleotides: 8. The CDR3 protein is CASYSRTSDYNEQFF. For the CDR3, the DNA is TGTGCCAGCTATTCCCGGACTAGCGACTACAATGAGCAGTTCTTC.

V usage is TRBV27 and J usage is TRBJ2-7; 9 bases fit TRBD2. The germline V gene encodes CDR1 MNHEY and CDR2 SMNVEV (reference sequence). The CDR3 consists of 14 residues. Trimming removed 6 bases from V and 2 bases from J; junction bases left unmatched: 5. CDR3 sequence reads: CASRRLADAYEQYF. Here the CDR3 DNA reads TGTGCCAGCAGGAGACTAGCGGATGCCTACGAGCAGTACTTC.

The chain joins TRBV29-1 to TRBJ1-2; 7 bases map to TRBD1. Germline lookup yields CDR1 SQVTM and CDR2 ANQGSEA. The trim removed 7 bases at V and 4 bases at J, leaving 3 bases unmatched. The CDR3 sequence is 11 residues long. The CDR3 DNA reads as TGCAGCGATGGGACAGTCTATGGCTACACCTTC. Translating gives CSDGTVYGYTF.

This rearrangement joins TRBV5-1 to TRBJ2-7, with 10 bases aligning to TRBD2. Germline CDR1 is SGHRS and CDR2 is YFSETQ. The CDR3 totals 17 residues. The junction had 10 bases not matched to a gene; V was cut back by 1 base and J by 3 bases. The CDR3 sequence is CASSLRASGGLNYEQYF. The CDR3 DNA follows: TGCGCCAGCAGCTTGAGGGCTAGCGGGGGCCTGAACTACGAGCAGTACTTC.

The rearrangement joins TRBV4-1 to TRBJ1-4, with 7 bases fitting TRBD1. The CDR3 extends over 13 amino acids. CDR1 is MGHRA and CDR2 is YSYEKL in the germline V gene. With V trimmed by 4 bases and J by 5 bases, 1 base remained unmatched. The DNA of the CDR3 is TGCGCCAGCAGCCTGACAGGGAATGAAAAACTGTTTTTT. It specifies CASSLTGNEKLFF.

This clone has a single count. The J gene is TRBJ2-4, the V gene TRBV2; a possible D gene is TRBD2 (5 bases). V was pared by 8 bases and J by 0 bases, with 11 bases between. This CDR3 spans 14 amino acids. From germline, CDR1 is SNHLY and CDR2 FYNNEI. The CDR3 loop is CASHKGGAKNIQYF. The CDR3, as DNA: TGTGCCAGCCATAAAGGAGGAGCCAAAAACATTCAGTACTTC.

This rearrangement joins TRBV28 to TRBJ1-2, with TRBD1 identical over 8 bases. Germline assignment: CDR1 MDHEN and CDR2 SYDVKM. V lost 5 bases and J lost 8; bases outside the gene matches: 7. This CDR3 has 13 residues. Here the CDR3 reads CASSIPGGWGYTF. CDR3 bases: TGTGCCAGCAGTATCCCAGGGGGCTGGGGCTACACCTTC.

The chain is built from TRBV6-5 and TRBJ2-7, with D possibly TRBD2 on 6 matching bases. V was shortened by 3 bases and J by 5 bases, with 17 bases between the two germline ends. The CDR3 sequence is 15 residues long. Germline assignment: CDR1 MNHEY and CDR2 SVGAGI. DNA of the CDR3: TGTGCCAGCAGTTATGTGAGCGGGTCGGTCGACGAGCAGTACTTC. This sequence encodes CASSYVSGSVDEQYF.

CDR3 in amino acids: CASSLAAGPEAFF. The CDR3, as DNA: TGTGCCAGCAGCTTGGCTGCGGGCCCTGAAGCTTTCTTT. The V gene is TRBV5-4, the J gene TRBJ1-1; no firm D call. CDR1 SGHNT and CDR2 YYREEE come from the germline V gene (reference sequence). The CDR3 is 13 amino acids. V was pared by 0 bases and J by 6 bases, with 9 bases between. Together with reference TRBV5-4 and TRBJ1-1, the CDR3 gives the full variable domain: ETGVTQSPTHLIKTRGQQVTLRCSSQSGHNTVSWYQQALGQGPQFIFQYYREEENGRGNFPPRFSGLQFPNYSSELNVNALELDDSALYLCASSLAAGPEAFFGQGTRLTVV.

CDR3 in amino acids: CASRETGEKETQYF. Written as DNA, the CDR3 is TGTGCCAGCAGGGAGACAGGGGAAAAAGAGACCCAGTACTTC. This sequence joins TRBV6-1 and TRBJ2-5; 8 bases line up with TRBD1. CDR1 and CDR2 (germline): MNHNS, SASEGT. After removal of 6 bases from V and 3 bases from J, the junction contained 6 bases not matched to a gene. The CDR3 extends over 14 amino acids.

V and J are TRBV4-3 and TRBJ1-3; D unclear. V gave up 5 bases and J gave up 0 bases, with 11 bases separating them. The CDR3 totals 15 residues. CDR1 is LGHNA and CDR2 is YSLEER in the germline V gene. CDR3 sequence: CASSLRPGSGNTIYF. CDR3 DNA: TGCGCCAGCAGCTTACGCCCAGGCTCTGGAAACACCATATATTTT.

The genes are TRBV11-3 and TRBJ1-1; 7 bases are shared with TRBD1. The CDR3 sequence is 14 residues long. CDR1 and CDR2 (germline): SGHNT, YENEEA. The trim removed 6 bases at V and 7 bases at J, leaving 11 bases unmatched. In DNA form, the CDR3 reads TGTGCCAGCAGTCGATCGACAGGGATTAATGAAGCTTTCTTT. Residues: CASSRSTGINEAFF.

The CDR3 bases are TGTGCCAGCAGCGTCACAAACACTGAAGCTTTCTTT. Its protein product is CASSVTNTEAFF. The chain is built from TRBV6-6 and TRBJ1-1; D not certain. CDR3 length equals 12 residues. Trimming took 6 bases from V and 2 from J, leaving 7 bases between them. Germline V gene sequence: CDR1 MNHNY, CDR2 SVGAGI (reference sequence).

The V and J genes are TRBV7-2 and TRBJ1-1; 7 nucleotides agree with TRBD1. V was pared by 1 base and J by 5 bases, with 4 bases of the junction left unmatched. The CDR3 runs 14 residues. The germline CDR1 and CDR2 sequences are SGHTA and FQGNSA. The CDR3 DNA reads as TGTGCCAGCAGCTTAGACAGGGGATTGACTGAAGCTTTCTTT. Translated, it gives CASSLDRGLTEAFF.

V usage is TRBV12-5 and J usage is TRBJ1-1; 8 positions agree with TRBD1. The J segment lost 1 base and the V segment lost 7 bases, leaving 5 bases of the junction unmatched. The CDR3 has 14 residues. Germline V gene data show CDR1 as LGHNT and CDR2 as FRNRAP. CDR3 sequence: CASAPGQGNTEAFF. The CDR3 coding sequence is TGTGCTAGTGCCCCCGGACAGGGGAACACTGAAGCTTTCTTT.

This chain uses TRBV4-1 with TRBJ2-1; 12 nucleotides match TRBD2. Germline CDR1 is MGHRA and CDR2 is YSYEKL. The CDR3 runs to 16 residues. J lost 7 bases, V lost 3 bases, and 7 bases had no gene match. The CDR3 DNA follows: TGCGCCAGCAGCCAGTCTAGCGGGAGGGCCCTGAATGAGCAGTTCTTC. Protein: CASSQSSGRALNEQFF.

J is TRBJ1-4 and V is TRBV10-3; D might be TRBD1 (6 bases). V was trimmed by 9 bases and J by 3 bases, leaving 8 bases between them. This CDR3 has 12 amino acids. Germline loops: CDR1 ENHRY, CDR2 SYGVKD. The chain's CDR3 is CAIGQSNEKLFF. CDR3 DNA: TGTGCCATAGGACAGTCTAATGAAAAACTGTTTTTT.

This clone was recorded only once. The rearrangement joins TRBV6-5 to TRBJ1-2; D gene unclear. Per the germline V gene, CDR1 is MNHEY and CDR2 is SVGAGI. The V gene lost 4 bases and the J gene lost 2 bases, with 8 bases spanning the gap. The CDR3 has 13 amino acids. The DNA of the CDR3 is TGTGCCAGCAGTTTTGGGCCGAACTATGGCTACACCTTC. Amino acid sequence: CASSFGPNYGYTF.

This clone was picked up one time. This sequence joins TRBV5-6 and TRBJ2-2; a possible D gene is TRBD1 (5 bases). The CDR3 has 13 residues. With 5 bases removed from V and 7 bases from J, the gap between germline ends came to 12 bases. Germline loops: CDR1 SGHDT, CDR2 YYEEEE. The CDR3 DNA is TGTGCCAGCAGACAGGAGTGGGTCGGGGAGCTGTTTTTT. This translates into CASRQEWVGELFF.

This sequence joins TRBV2 and TRBJ2-5, with D possibly matching TRBD2 (5 bases). Deletions cut 7 bases from V and 4 bases from J, with 13 bases between. Germline V gene lookup returns CDR1 SNHLY and CDR2 FYNNEI. The CDR3 covers 13 residues. The CDR3 is CASTLEAGETQYF. The CDR3 DNA is TGTGCCAGCACCTTGGAGGCCGGAGAGACCCAGTACTTC.

The chain recombines TRBV5-6 with TRBJ2-5, with a weak D call TRBD1 (6 bases). Trimming took 0 bases from V and 2 from J, leaving 11 bases between them. This CDR3 spans 15 amino acids. Germline V lookup: CDR1 SGHDT, CDR2 YYEEEE. The CDR3 here is CASSLVKGVQETQYF. CDR3 DNA: TGTGCCAGCAGCTTGGTTAAGGGGGTTCAAGAGACCCAGTACTTC.

The CDR3 DNA reads as TGTGCCAGCAGCTTAAGGGGCCAAGAGACCCAGTACTTC. Protein sequence: CASSLRGQETQYF. This chain uses TRBV11-2 with TRBJ2-5, with a weak D call TRBD1 (5 bases). V gave up 2 bases and J gave up 1 base, with 5 bases separating them. The length of the CDR3 is 13 residues. CDR1 is SGHAT and CDR2 is FQNNGV in the germline V gene. The full variable domain, with the rest looked up from reference TRBV11-2 and TRBJ2-5, is EAGVAQSPRYKIIEKRQSVAFWCNPISGHATLYWYQQILGQGPKLLIQFQNNGVVDDSQLPKDRFSAERLKGVDSTLKIQPAKLEDSAVYLCASSLRGQETQYFGPGTRLLVL.